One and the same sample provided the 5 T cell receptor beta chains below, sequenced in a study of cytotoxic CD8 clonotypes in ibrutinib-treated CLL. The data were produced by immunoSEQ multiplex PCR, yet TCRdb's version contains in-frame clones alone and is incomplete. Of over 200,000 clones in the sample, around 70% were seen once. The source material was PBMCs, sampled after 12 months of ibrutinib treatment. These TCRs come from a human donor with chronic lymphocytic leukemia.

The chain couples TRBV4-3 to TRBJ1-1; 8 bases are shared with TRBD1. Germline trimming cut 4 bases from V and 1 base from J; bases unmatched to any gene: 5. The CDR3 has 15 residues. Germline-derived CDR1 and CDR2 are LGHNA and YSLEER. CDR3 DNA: TGCGCCAGCAGCCGACTAGGGACAGGGAACACTGAAGCTTTCTTT. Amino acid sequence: CASSRLGTGNTEAFF.

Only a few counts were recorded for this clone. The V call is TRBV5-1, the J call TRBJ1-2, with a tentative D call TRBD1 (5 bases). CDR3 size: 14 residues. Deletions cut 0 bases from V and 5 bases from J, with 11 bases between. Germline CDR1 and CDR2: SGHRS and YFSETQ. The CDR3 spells CASSLVGDSYGYTF. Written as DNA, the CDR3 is TGCGCCAGCAGCTTGGTCGGGGACTCTTATGGCTACACCTTC.

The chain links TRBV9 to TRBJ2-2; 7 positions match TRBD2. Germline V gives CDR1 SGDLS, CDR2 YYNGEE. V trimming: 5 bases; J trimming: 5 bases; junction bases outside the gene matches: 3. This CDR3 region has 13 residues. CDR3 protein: CASSEGGTGELFF. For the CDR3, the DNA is TGTGCCAGCAGTGAGGGAGGGACCGGGGAGCTGTTTTTT. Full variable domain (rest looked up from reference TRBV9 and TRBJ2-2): DSGVTQTPKHLITATGQRVTLRCSPRSGDLSVYWYQQSLDQGLQFLIQYYNGEERAKGNILERFSAQQFPDLHSELNLSSLELGDSALYFCASSEGGTGELFFGEGSRLTVL.

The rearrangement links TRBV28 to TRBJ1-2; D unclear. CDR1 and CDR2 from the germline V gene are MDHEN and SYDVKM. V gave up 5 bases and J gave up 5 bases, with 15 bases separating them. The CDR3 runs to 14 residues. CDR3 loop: CASSAATVGYGYTF. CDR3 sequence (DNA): TGTGCCAGCAGTGCGGCCACCGTCGGGTATGGCTACACCTTC.

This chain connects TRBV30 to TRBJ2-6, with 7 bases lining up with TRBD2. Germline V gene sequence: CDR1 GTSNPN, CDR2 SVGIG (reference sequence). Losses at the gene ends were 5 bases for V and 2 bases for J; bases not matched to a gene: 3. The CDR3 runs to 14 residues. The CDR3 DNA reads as TGTGCCTGGGGGGGAGGGACTGGGGCCAACGTCCTGACTTTC. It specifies CAWGGGTGANVLTF. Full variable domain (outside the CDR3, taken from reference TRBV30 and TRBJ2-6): SQTIHQWPATLVQPVGSPLSLECTVEGTSNPNLYWYRQAAGRGLQLLFYSVGIGQISSEVPQNLSASRPQDRQFILSSKKLLLSDSGFYLCAWGGGTGANVLTFGAGSRLTVL.